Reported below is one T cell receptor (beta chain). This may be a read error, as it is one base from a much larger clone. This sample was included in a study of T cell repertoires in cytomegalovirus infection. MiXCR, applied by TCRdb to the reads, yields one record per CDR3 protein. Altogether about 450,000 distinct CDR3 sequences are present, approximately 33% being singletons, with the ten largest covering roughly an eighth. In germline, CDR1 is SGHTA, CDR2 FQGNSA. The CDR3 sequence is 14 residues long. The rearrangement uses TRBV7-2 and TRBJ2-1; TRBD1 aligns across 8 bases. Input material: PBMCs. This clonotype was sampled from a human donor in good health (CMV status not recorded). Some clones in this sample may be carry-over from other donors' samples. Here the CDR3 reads CASSLGRGRNEQCF. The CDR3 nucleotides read TGTGCCAGCAGCTTAGGCAGGGGGCGAAATGAGCAGTGCTTC.